This T cell receptor (beta chain) was obtained from a study of blood T cells in healthy people across ages. Caucasian, healthy and from Russia, the donors were aged between about 6 and 100. The second PCR ran roughly 6 to 11 cycles with a sample-barcoded 5' primer and J-beta primers. TCRdb reanalysed the 5' RACE reads using MiXCR and keeps one entry per CDR3 protein. The profile shows 1.5 million to 2 million distinct CDR3 sequences, 28% of them singletons. CDR1 is SGHVS, CDR2 FQNEAQ, per germline. The CDR3 is made up of 13 amino acids. The sequencing input was blood. This TCR came from a woman aged 30 to 39 in good health. The chain employs TRBV7-8 and TRBJ2-4; D unresolved. The J call may be mistaken, given a closer DNA end match to TRBJ2-5. The CDR3 bases are TGTGCCAGCAGCCGCCAGATTGGAGAGACCCAGTACTTC. Translated, it gives CASSRQIGETQYF.